These 11 T cell receptor beta chains originate from one sample sequenced in a study of blood T cell repertoires in COVID-19. The assay was immunoSEQ multiplex PCR, and TCRdb's table has in-frame clones only and misses some. Among approximately 64,000 clones, around 90% were seen once, and the ten largest hold about 40%. Sequencing was performed on peripheral blood. The origin of the receptors is a woman aged 55-70 years with COVID-19, enrolled during active disease.

The chain is built from TRBV7-2 and TRBJ1-5; 8 bases match TRBD1. The V gene's germline CDR1 is SGHTA and CDR2 FQGNSA. The CDR3 is made up of 16 amino acids. With 1 base clipped from V and 7 bases from J, the junction kept 9 bases outside the gene matches. CDR3 sequence: CASSLVGQGAEQPQHF. The CDR3 nucleotides read TGTGCCAGCAGCTTAGTAGGGCAGGGGGCGGAGCAGCCCCAGCATTTT.

The chain combines TRBV4-3 with TRBJ2-1; TRBD2 agrees at 14 bases. V shed 4 bases, J shed 0 bases, and the junction held 11 bases outside the gene matches. The CDR3 spans 20 residues. Germline assignment: CDR1 LGHNA and CDR2 YSLEER. This CDR3 reads CASSRRLAGGPEGSYNEQFF. The DNA of the CDR3 is TGCGCCAGCAGCCGCCGACTAGCGGGAGGGCCAGAAGGCTCCTACAATGAGCAGTTCTTC.

The chain carries TRBV12-3 or TRBV12-4 and TRBJ1-3; D remains ambiguous. This CDR3 has 12 residues. With 5 bases removed from V and 7 bases from J, the gap between germline ends came to 9 bases. The CDR3, as DNA: TGTGCCAGCAGTATCCCCGGGAACACCATATATTTT. This translates into CASSIPGNTIYF.

The chain employs TRBV18 and TRBJ2-2; D is undetermined. The CDR3 runs 16 residues. Trimming pared 1 base from V and 0 bases from J, leaving 9 bases between. CDR1 and CDR2 from the germline V gene are KGHSH and LQKENI. The CDR3 here is CASSPLSTPNTGELFF. The CDR3 nucleotides read TGTGCCAGCTCACCACTTTCCACACCGAACACCGGGGAGCTGTTTTTT.

This clone was seen only once. The CDR3 DNA follows: TGTGCCAGCAGTCTCTCACCACCGCCGGATCAGCCCCAGCATTTT. Translated: CASSLSPPPDQPQHF. The chain has TRBV2 and TRBJ1-5; D uncertain. The CDR3 has 15 residues. Trimming cost V 5 bases and J 5 bases, with 16 bases left between them. The V gene's germline CDR1 is SNHLY and CDR2 FYNNEI.

V is TRBV5-6 and J is TRBJ1-1; 7 positions agree with TRBD1. Germline V gives CDR1 SGHDT, CDR2 YYEEEE. The CDR3 contains 15 residues. Trimming removed 4 bases from V and 2 bases from J; junction bases left unmatched: 8. The CDR3, as DNA: TGTGCCAGCAGCCTGAGACAGGGCGGAAACACTGAAGCTTTCTTT. Translation: CASSLRQGGNTEAFF.

The chain has TRBV27 and TRBJ2-4; TRBD1 aligns across 9 bases. V lost 2 bases, J lost 0 bases, and 5 bases stayed unmatched. The CDR3 is 17 residues long. The V gene's germline CDR1 is MNHEY and CDR2 SMNVEV (reference sequence). The CDR3 protein is CASSLRGTGLAKNIQYF. CDR3 coding DNA: TGTGCCAGCAGTTTAAGGGGGACAGGGCTAGCCAAAAACATTCAGTACTTC.

This chain connects TRBV28 to TRBJ1-5, with a possible D match to TRBD1 (5 bases). The ends were cut back, 4 bases at V and 7 bases at J, with 17 bases in the middle. Looked up from germline, CDR1 is MDHEN and CDR2 is SYDVKM. This CDR3 spans 15 amino acids. The CDR3 bases are TGTGCCAGCAGTTCATCGGGCAGGGAAGAACAGCCCCAGCATTTT. The encoded protein is CASSSSGREEQPQHF.

This chain connects TRBV14 to TRBJ2-2, with TRBD2 matching over 7 bases. The CDR3 sequence is 14 residues long. In germline, CDR1 is SGHDN, CDR2 FVKESK. Trimming took 4 bases from V and 9 from J; bases not matched to a gene: 8. The CDR3 DNA reads TGTGCCAGCAGCCCGGGACTACCCCCCCGGGAGCTGTTTTTT. This translates into CASSPGLPPRELFF. The full variable domain, with the rest looked up from reference TRBV14 and TRBJ2-2, is EAGVTQFPSHSVIEKGQTVTLRCDPISGHDNLYWYRRVMGKEIKFLLHFVKESKQDESGMPNNRFLAERTGGTYSTLKVQPAELEDSGVYFCASSPGLPPRELFFGEGSRLTVL.

The chain links TRBV7-9 to TRBJ1-2, with 10 bases aligning to TRBD1. Germline CDR1 reads SEHNR; CDR2 reads FQNEAQ (reference sequence). J lost 4 bases, V lost 5 bases, and 7 bases had no gene match. This CDR3 has 15 amino acids. The CDR3 nucleotides read TGTGCCAGCAGCGCTGGGACAGGGGACGGCTATGGCTACACCTTC. It yields the protein CASSAGTGDGYGYTF.

In this sample, this clone turned up once. J is TRBJ1-5 and V is TRBV27, with 10 bases matching TRBD1. The CDR3 extends over 15 amino acids. The trim removed 6 bases at V and 2 bases at J, leaving 4 bases unmatched. Germline lookup yields CDR1 MNHEY and CDR2 SMNVEV (reference sequence). DNA for the CDR3: TGTGCCAGCAGCCCGACAGGGGGCGGCAATCAGCCCCAGCATTTT. Its protein product is CASSPTGGGNQPQHF.